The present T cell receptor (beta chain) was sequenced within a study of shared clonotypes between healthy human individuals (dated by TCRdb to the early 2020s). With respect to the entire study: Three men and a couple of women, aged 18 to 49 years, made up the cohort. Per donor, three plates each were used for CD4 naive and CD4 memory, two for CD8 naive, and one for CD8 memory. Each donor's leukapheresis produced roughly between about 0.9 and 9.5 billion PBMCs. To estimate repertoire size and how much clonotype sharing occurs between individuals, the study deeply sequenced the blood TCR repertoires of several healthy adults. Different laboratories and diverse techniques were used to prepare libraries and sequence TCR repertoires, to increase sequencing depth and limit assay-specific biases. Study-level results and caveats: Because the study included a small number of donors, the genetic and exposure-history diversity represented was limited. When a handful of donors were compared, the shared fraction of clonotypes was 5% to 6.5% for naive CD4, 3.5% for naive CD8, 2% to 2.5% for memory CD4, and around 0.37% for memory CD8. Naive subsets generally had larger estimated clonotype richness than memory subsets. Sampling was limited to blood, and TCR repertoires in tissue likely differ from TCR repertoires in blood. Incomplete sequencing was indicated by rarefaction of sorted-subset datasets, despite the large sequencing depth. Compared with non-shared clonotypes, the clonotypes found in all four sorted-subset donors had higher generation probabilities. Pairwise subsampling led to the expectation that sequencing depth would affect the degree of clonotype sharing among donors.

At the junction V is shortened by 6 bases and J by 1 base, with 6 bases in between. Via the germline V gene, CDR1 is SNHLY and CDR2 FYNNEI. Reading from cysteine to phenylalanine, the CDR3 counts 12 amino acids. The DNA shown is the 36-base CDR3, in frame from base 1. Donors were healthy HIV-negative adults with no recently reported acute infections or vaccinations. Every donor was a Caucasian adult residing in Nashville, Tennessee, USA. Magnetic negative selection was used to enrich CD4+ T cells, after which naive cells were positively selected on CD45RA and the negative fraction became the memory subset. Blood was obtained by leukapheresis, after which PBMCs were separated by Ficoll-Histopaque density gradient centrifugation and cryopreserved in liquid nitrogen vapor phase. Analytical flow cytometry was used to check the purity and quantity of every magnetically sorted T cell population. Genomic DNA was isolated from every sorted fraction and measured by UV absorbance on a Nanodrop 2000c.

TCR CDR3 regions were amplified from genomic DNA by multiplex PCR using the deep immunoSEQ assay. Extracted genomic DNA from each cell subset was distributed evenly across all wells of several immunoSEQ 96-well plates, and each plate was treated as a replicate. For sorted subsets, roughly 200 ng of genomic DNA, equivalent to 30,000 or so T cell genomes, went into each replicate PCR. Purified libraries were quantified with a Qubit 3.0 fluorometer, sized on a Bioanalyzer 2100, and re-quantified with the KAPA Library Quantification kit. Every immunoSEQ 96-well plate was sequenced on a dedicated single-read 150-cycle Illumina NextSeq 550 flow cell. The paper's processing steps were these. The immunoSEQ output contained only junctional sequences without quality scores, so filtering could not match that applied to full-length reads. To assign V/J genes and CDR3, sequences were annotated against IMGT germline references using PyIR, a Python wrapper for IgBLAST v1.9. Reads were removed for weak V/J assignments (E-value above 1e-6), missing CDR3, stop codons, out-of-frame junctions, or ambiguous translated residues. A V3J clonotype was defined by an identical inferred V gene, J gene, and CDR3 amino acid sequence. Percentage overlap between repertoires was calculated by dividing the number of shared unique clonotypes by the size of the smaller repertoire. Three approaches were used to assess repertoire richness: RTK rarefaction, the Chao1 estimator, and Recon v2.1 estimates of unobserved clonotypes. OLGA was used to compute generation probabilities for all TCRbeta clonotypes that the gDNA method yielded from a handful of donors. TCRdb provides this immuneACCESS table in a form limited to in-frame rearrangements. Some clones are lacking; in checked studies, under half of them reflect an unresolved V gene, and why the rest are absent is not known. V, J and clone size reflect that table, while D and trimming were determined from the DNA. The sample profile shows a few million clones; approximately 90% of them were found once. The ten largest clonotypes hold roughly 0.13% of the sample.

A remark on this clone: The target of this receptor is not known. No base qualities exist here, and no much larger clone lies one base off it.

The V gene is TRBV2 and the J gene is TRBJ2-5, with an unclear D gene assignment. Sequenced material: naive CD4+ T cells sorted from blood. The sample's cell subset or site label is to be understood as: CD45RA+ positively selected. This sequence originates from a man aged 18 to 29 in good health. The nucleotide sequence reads TGTGCCAGCAGGCAGCTCCAAGAGACCCAGTACTTC. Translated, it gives CASRQLQETQYF.